This T cell receptor beta chain originates from a study of blood T cell repertoires in COVID-19. Data came from immunoSEQ multiplex PCR; TCRdb stores just in-frame clones and leaves some out. The table lists a few hundred thousand clones, 80% to 85% of them singletons, with less than 7% in the top ten. The source is a woman in her thirties or forties who had recovered from COVID-19. The sequenced sample consisted of PBMCs or T cells enriched from blood (not recorded which).

Here the CDR3 reads CASSLIILAGAYEQYF. CDR3 DNA: TGTGCCAGCAGCTTAATTATACTAGCGGGAGCCTACGAGCAGTACTTC. The J gene is TRBJ2-7, the V gene TRBV11-2; 11 nucleotides line up with TRBD2. J gave up 2 bases and V 2 bases, and 5 bases lay outside the gene matches. Germline V gene data show CDR1 as SGHAT and CDR2 as FQNNGV. This CDR3 is built from 16 residues.